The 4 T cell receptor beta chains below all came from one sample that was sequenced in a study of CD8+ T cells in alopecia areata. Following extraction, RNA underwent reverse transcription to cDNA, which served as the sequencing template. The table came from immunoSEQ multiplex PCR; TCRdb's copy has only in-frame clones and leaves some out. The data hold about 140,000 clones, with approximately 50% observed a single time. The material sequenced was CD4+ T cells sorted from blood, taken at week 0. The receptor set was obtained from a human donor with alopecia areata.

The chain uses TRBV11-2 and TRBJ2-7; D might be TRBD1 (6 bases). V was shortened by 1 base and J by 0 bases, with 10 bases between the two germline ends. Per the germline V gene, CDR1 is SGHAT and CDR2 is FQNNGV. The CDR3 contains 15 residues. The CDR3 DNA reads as TGTGCCAGCAGCTTAGGACAGGCTAGCTCCTACGAGCAGTACTTC. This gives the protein CASSLGQASSYEQYF.

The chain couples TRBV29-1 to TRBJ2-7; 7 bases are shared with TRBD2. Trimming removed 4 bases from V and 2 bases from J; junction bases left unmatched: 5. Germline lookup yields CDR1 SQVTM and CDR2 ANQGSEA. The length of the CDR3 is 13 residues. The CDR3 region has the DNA TGCAGCGTTGTATCGGCGGGGGCCTACGAGCAGTACTTC. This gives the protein CSVVSAGAYEQYF.

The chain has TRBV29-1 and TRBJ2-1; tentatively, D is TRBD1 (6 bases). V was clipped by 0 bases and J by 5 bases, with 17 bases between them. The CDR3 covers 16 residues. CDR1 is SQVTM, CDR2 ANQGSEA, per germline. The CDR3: CSVEDLTTGSHNEQFF. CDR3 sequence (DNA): TGCAGCGTTGAAGATCTGACTACAGGGTCCCACAATGAGCAGTTCTTC.

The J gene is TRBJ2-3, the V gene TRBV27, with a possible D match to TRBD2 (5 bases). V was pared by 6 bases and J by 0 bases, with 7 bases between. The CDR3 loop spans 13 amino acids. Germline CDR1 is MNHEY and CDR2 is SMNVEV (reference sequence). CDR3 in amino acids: CASRRASTDTQYF. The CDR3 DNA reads TGTGCCAGCAGGCGGGCAAGCACAGATACGCAGTATTTT.